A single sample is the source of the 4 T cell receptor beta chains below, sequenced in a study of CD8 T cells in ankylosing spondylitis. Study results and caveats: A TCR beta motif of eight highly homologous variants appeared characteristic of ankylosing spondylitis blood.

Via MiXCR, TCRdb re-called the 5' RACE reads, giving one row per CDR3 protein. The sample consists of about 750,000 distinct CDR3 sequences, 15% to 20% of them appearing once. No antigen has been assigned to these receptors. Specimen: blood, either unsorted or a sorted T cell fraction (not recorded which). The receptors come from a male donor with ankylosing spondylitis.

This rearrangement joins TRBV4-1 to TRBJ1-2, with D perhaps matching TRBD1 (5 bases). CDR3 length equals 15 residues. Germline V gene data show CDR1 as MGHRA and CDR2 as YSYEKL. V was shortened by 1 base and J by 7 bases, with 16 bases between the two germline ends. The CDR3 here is CASSQGGTGERGYTF. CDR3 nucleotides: TGCGCCAGCAGCCAAGGGGGGACTGGCGAGCGTGGCTACACCTTC.

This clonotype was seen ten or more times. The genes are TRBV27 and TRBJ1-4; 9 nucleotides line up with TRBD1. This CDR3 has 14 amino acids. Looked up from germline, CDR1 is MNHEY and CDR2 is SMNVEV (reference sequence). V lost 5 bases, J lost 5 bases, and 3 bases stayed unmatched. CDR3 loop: CASSPGTGNEKLFF. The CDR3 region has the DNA TGTGCCAGCAGTCCCGGGACAGGGAATGAAAAACTGTTTTTT.

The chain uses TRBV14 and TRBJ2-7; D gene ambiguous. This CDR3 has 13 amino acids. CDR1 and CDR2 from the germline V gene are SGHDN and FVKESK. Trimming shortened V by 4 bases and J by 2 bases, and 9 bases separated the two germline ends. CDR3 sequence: CASSRLNPYEQYF. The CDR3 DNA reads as TGTGCCAGCAGCCGATTAAACCCCTACGAGCAGTACTTC.

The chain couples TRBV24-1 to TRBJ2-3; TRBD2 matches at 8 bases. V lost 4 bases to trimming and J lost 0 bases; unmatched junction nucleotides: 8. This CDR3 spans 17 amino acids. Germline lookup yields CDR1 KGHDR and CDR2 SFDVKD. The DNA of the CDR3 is TGTGCCACCAGTGACCGAACTAGCGGAGTGAGCACAGATACGCAGTATTTT. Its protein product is CATSDRTSGVSTDTQYF.